This TCR beta chain was identified in a study of sequential checkpoint blockade in melanoma. Background on the study: TCRβ was sequenced from DNA of 91 pretreatment tumors. Matched biopsies came pretreatment and at week 13 for twenty-two patients.

Clones were read by immunoSEQ multiplex PCR, and TCRdb kept only the in-frame ones, dropping some. The repertoire holds about 12,000 clones, with roughly 27% as singletons. V dropped 8 bases and J dropped 6; count of bases not matched to a gene: 8. Germline CDR1 MGHDK, CDR2 SYGVNS. CDR3 length: 15 amino acids. As for treatment: randomized to nivolumab then ipilimumab (arm A) or the reverse (arm B). The chain joins TRBV25-1 to TRBJ2-1; 12 bases agree with TRBD2. The TCR comes from a human donor with melanoma. This sample comprised tumor tissue (inferred from file names), obtained from a patient given nivolumab and ipilimumab in sequence. This chain's CDR3 is CASEVGLAGGNEQFF. DNA for the CDR3: TGTGCCAGCGAGGTGGGACTAGCGGGCGGCAATGAGCAGTTCTTC. Full variable domain (rest looked up from reference TRBV25-1 and TRBJ2-1): EADIYQTPRYLVIGTGKKITLECSQTMGHDKMYWYQQDPGMELHLIHYSYGVNSTEKGDLSSESTVSRIRTEHFPLTLESARPSHTSQYLCASEVGLAGGNEQFFGPGTRLTVL.